Sequencing of this T cell receptor beta chain was carried out in a study of T cell responses to AZD1222 COVID-19 vaccine (dated by TCRdb to about 2021). Context from the whole study: AZD1222 recipients whose second dose came at about 4 weeks and those whose second dose came at about 12 weeks were combined into one group, since spike-specific TCR depth and breadth did not differ between the two schedules. A total of roughly 240 trial participants underwent TCR sequencing, of whom some 210 received two doses of AZD1222 and around 26 received two doses of the MenACWY control vaccine. Enrollment into the trials was organized by age into subgroups of 18-55, 56-69 and 70-plus years, and those subgroups contained roughly 150, 30 and 60 TCR-sequenced participants, respectively.

The intended sense of this specimen's time point label: baseline before first vaccination. The vaccinee samples were drawn from two UK trials, COV001 and COV002, one of which was a single-blind randomized controlled phase 2/3 trial testing AZD1222 (ChAdOx1 nCoV-19) in healthy adults. Trial participant PBMC samples were collected at day 0 and day 28 after the second dose for TCRbeta chain sequencing. Turning to this clone: Its cognate antigen has yet to be identified. No base-level quality is on record; no much larger clone is a single base apart.

Broader findings and caveats from the paper: Conclusions about previously exposed vaccinees are limited, since just six or seven AZD1222 recipients were seropositive for SARS-CoV-2 at baseline. Because no day 14 peak-response samples were available, the repertoires could be characterized only after the peak T cell response. Most participants were white British and females outnumbered males, and the authors suggested that clonal diversity may have been underestimated. Nearly half of unique spike-specific TCRs reportedly recognized epitopes outside regions mutated in the B.1.351 and B.1.1.7 variants. CD4 TCRs associated with the vaccine covered the entire spike protein, and the dominant responses were in regions 160-218 and 743-854. In the small 56-69-year group, the increase in depth fell short of significance, most likely because of low power. After two AZD1222 doses, both the breadth and the depth of spike-specific TCRs were significantly higher than at day 0 and than in MenACWY recipients.

The CDR3 regions of human TCRbeta chains were analyzed by immunosequencing. For the original study's pipeline: Repertoire TCRs were checked for matches against a reference library of SARS-CoV-2-specific TCRs that had been generated using the MIRA antigen-specificity platform. Breadth was defined as the fraction of unique TCRs that were SARS-CoV-2-associated, and depth was defined as the fraction of total T cells that were SARS-CoV-2-associated. Using the MIRA data, each spike-specific TCR was assigned both to the spike region to which the TCR was reactive and to a CD4 or CD8 class. Log10-transformed breadth and depth values were compared by one-way ANOVA with Sidak's multiple comparisons tests. The clones in this table, taken by TCRdb from immuneACCESS, are in-frame only. Not every clone is retained; where verified, under half of the shortfall comes from an unresolved V gene, and the cause of the rest is unknown. That table furnishes V, J and clone size, whereas the DNA furnished D and trimming. The sample data list over 100,000 clones, and roughly 87% of these were observed just once. The ten largest clones take up about 5.2% of the sample.

This receptor was taken from an adult in good health. Source: peripheral blood, taken on day 0 of AZD1222 vaccination.

The bases are TGTGCCAGCAAGACAGGGAGAAGCAATCAGCCCCAGCATTTT. It specifies CASKTGRSNQPQHF. The sequence links TRBV2 to TRBJ1-5; 7 of the junction bases match TRBD1. At the junction V is shortened by 7 bases and J by 1 base; bases outside the gene matches: 4. Taken from the germline V gene, the CDR1 and CDR2 loops are SNHLY and FYNNEI. The CDR3, cysteine through phenylalanine, is 14 amino acids long. Only the CDR3 DNA stays, 42 bases, in frame from base 1.